These 32 T cell receptor beta chains came from one sample sequenced in a study of CD8 T cells in ankylosing spondylitis. TCRdb re-called the 5' RACE reads through MiXCR, storing one row per CDR3 protein. Of roughly 230,000 distinct CDR3 sequences in the sample, 18% are singletons; the top ten hold under 40%. Sequencing was carried out using blood, either unsorted or a sorted T cell fraction (not recorded which). These receptors originate from a male donor with ankylosing spondylitis or in good health (not recorded which).

This clonotype was found many times. The chain has TRBV5-1 and TRBJ2-2; no clear D. The germline gives CDR1 SGHRS, CDR2 YFSETQ. CDR3 length: 15 residues. The V gene lost 1 base and the J gene lost 1 base, with 8 bases spanning the gap. The CDR3 DNA reads TGCGCCAGCAGCTTGACACCATGGAACACCGGGGAGCTGTTTTTT. Its protein is CASSLTPWNTGELFF.

The chain employs TRBV27 and TRBJ2-7; tentative D call: TRBD1 (5 bases). Trimming left V 3 bases short and J 4 bases short, with 13 bases between. Germline CDR1 reads MNHEY; CDR2 reads SMNVEV (reference sequence). The CDR3 is made up of 14 amino acids. The CDR3 DNA sequence: TGTGCCAGCAGTTTCCAGGGCCAGGAATACGAGCAGTACTTC. Its protein product is CASSFQGQEYEQYF.

The chain employs TRBV4-3 and TRBJ2-1; no firm D call. CDR1 LGHNA and CDR2 YSLEER come from the germline V gene. This CDR3 has 14 amino acids. V was trimmed by 1 base and J by 9 bases, leaving 13 bases between them. CDR3 sequence reads: CASSQGTATVEQFF. CDR3 sequence (DNA): TGCGCCAGCAGCCAAGGAACGGCGACGGTTGAGCAGTTCTTC.

This clonotype was counted a few times. V gene TRBV6-2 or TRBV6-3 combines with J gene TRBJ1-5, with D maybe TRBD1 (6 bases). Trimming left V 6 bases short and J 2 bases short, with 14 bases between. The CDR3 covers 15 residues. Germline V lookup: CDR1 MNHEY, CDR2 SVGEGT. The CDR3 region has the DNA TGTGCCAGCAGCTCAGGGGATGGGGGCAATCAGCCCCAGCATTTT. It encodes CASSSGDGGNQPQHF.

This clonotype has only a few counts. The chain has TRBV5-5 and TRBJ2-1; 13 bases fit TRBD2. The length of the CDR3 is 15 residues. Germline CDR1 is SGHKS and CDR2 is YYEKEE (reference sequence). V lost 4 bases to trimming and J lost 7 bases; unmatched junction nucleotides: 5. The CDR3 nucleotides read TGTGCCAGCAGCCTACTAGCGGGAGGGTGGAATGAGCAGTTCTTC. It codes for CASSLLAGGWNEQFF. Combining the CDR3 with reference TRBV5-5 and TRBJ2-1 gives the whole variable domain DAGVTQSPTHLIKTRGQQVTLRCSPISGHKSVSWYQQVLGQGPQFIFQYYEKEERGRGNFPDRFSARQFPNYSSELNVNALLLGDSALYLCASSLLAGGWNEQFFGPGTRLTVL.

About this clonotype: Germline and junction disagree at one end, which may indicate a read error. The CDR3 DNA reads TGTGCCAGCAGCCAAGGACCCGGGAGAGAGACCTTT. As protein: CASSQGPGRETF. This chain uses TRBV4-2 with TRBJ2-3; weak D call: TRBD2 (6 bases). Looked up from germline, CDR1 is LGHNA and CDR2 is YNFKEQ. The CDR3 totals 12 residues.

This clonotype was seen only a few times. V is TRBV6-2 or TRBV6-3 and J is TRBJ2-7; the match to TRBD1 covers 11 bases. With V trimmed by 2 bases and J by 0 bases, 3 bases remained unmatched. CDR3 length: 16 amino acids. Germline lookup yields CDR1 MNHEY and CDR2 SVGEGT. This chain's CDR3 is CASSYGQGASSYEQYF. The CDR3 DNA follows: TGTGCCAGCAGTTACGGACAGGGGGCTTCCTCCTACGAGCAGTACTTC.

The chain combines TRBV4-1 with TRBJ2-3, with D perhaps TRBD2 (6 bases). The CDR3 totals 18 residues. The germline V gene encodes CDR1 MGHRA and CDR2 YSYEKL. The V end lost 0 bases, the J end lost 1 base, and 17 bases lay between the germline ends. CDR3 bases: TGCGCCAGCAGCCAAGATCAGCAGGTAGCGGCCGGCACAGATACGCAGTATTTT. Its protein is CASSQDQQVAAGTDTQYF.

V and J are TRBV29-1 and TRBJ2-7, with a possible D match to TRBD1 (5 bases). The CDR3 sequence is 13 residues long. CDR1 SQVTM and CDR2 ANQGSEA come from the germline V gene. The germline V and J ends were trimmed by 4 bases and 3 bases, with 13 bases remaining between them. The CDR3 nucleotides read TGCAGCGTTGTGGTGGGGCGAAACTACGAGCAGTACTTC. This encodes CSVVVGRNYEQYF.

The chain recombines TRBV29-1 with TRBJ2-3, with a possible D match to TRBD2 (6 bases). The V end was cut by 5 bases, the J end by 4 bases, with 19 bases between. The CDR3 is 15 amino acids. Germline V lookup: CDR1 SQVTM, CDR2 ANQGSEA. CDR3 DNA sequence: TGCAGCGTTAGGGGAGACCTAGCGTCATCAGATACGCAGTATTTT. Protein sequence: CSVRGDLASSDTQYF.

This clonotype showed up just a few times. This rearrangement joins TRBV6-5 to TRBJ2-5, with 11 positions matching TRBD2. The CDR3 runs to 16 residues. Germline values: CDR1 MNHEY, CDR2 SVGAGI. V dropped 0 bases and J dropped 6; count of bases not matched to a gene: 6. The CDR3, as DNA: TGTGCCAGCAGTTACTCGGGACTAGCGGACCTGAAGACCCAGTACTTC. Its translation is CASSYSGLADLKTQYF.

This clonotype was counted only a few times. The gene calls are TRBV6-5 and TRBJ1-5; D is undetermined. With 0 bases removed from V and 4 bases from J, the gap between germline ends came to 7 bases. Germline V lookup: CDR1 MNHEY, CDR2 SVGAGI. The CDR3 runs to 14 residues. CDR3 residues: CASSYSGVNQPQHF. DNA for the CDR3: TGTGCCAGCAGTTACTCTGGGGTAAATCAGCCCCAGCATTTT.

The genes are TRBV20-1 and TRBJ2-7, with 9 bases matching TRBD2. The CDR3 is made up of 16 amino acids. V was clipped by 3 bases and J by 4 bases; unmatched bases: 13. The germline gives CDR1 DFQATT, CDR2 SNEGSKA (reference sequence). CDR3 sequence: CSASTLAGPRKYEQYF. CDR3 sequence (DNA): TGCAGTGCTAGCACGCTAGCGGGACCGCGGAAGTACGAGCAGTACTTC.

CDR3 nucleotide sequence: TGTGCCAGCAGCTTAGGCTGGACATCATTCAACACTGAAGCTTTCTTT. Translating gives CASSLGWTSFNTEAFF. V usage is TRBV7-6 and J usage is TRBJ1-1, with a weak D call TRBD1 (5 bases). Trimming stripped 1 base from V and 2 bases from J, with 14 bases between. The germline V gene encodes CDR1 SGHVS and CDR2 FNYEAQ. This CDR3 region has 16 residues.

This clonotype was picked up a small number of times. The chain carries TRBV12-3 or TRBV12-4 and TRBJ2-3, with TRBD1 matching 7 bases. The CDR3 is 14 amino acids. V shed 5 bases and J 5 bases; nucleotides not matched to a gene: 7. DNA for the CDR3: TGTGCCAGCAGTGATTCGACAGGGAAAGATACGCAGTATTTT. This codes for CASSDSTGKDTQYF.

The chain uses TRBV14 and TRBJ2-2, with D perhaps TRBD2 (6 bases). CDR1 is SGHDN, CDR2 FVKESK, per germline. This CDR3 has 15 residues. The V and J ends lost 3 bases and 4 bases respectively, with 12 bases between them. CDR3 region: CASSQGGPGTGELFF. The CDR3 bases are TGTGCCAGCAGCCAGGGGGGACCCGGCACCGGGGAGCTGTTTTTT.

J is TRBJ2-7 and V is TRBV4-1; tentatively, D is TRBD1 (6 bases). The V and J ends lost 0 bases and 2 bases respectively, with 17 bases between them. Germline CDR1 MGHRA, CDR2 YSYEKL. The CDR3 sequence is 17 residues long. The CDR3 loop is CASSQEKLKGDPYEQYF. The CDR3 nucleotides are TGCGCCAGCAGCCAAGAGAAGTTGAAGGGGGACCCCTACGAGCAGTACTTC.

V and J are TRBV18 and TRBJ2-1, with D maybe TRBD2 (6 bases). The CDR3 runs 16 residues. From germline, CDR1 is KGHSH and CDR2 LQKENI. Trimming cost V 0 bases and J 0 bases, with 9 bases left between them. The CDR3 DNA reads as TGTGCCAGCTCACCACCGGACTACCGCTCCTACAATGAGCAGTTCTTC. This translates into CASSPPDYRSYNEQFF.

The chain carries TRBV12-3 or TRBV12-4 and TRBJ2-6, with a possible D match to TRBD1 (6 bases). The CDR3 is 19 residues long. Trimming left V 1 base short and J 0 bases short, with 16 bases between. The CDR3 here is CASSLVSQGFPSGANVLTF. The CDR3 coding sequence is TGTGCCAGCAGTTTAGTCAGCCAGGGGTTTCCCTCTGGGGCCAACGTCCTGACTTTC.

This clonotype was observed a handful of times. CDR3 sequence (DNA): TGTGCCAGCAGTAAACAGGGGACTAGCGGGAAATACGAGCAGTACTTC. Protein product: CASSKQGTSGKYEQYF. This chain joins TRBV6-1 and TRBJ2-7; TRBD2 agrees at 13 bases. CDR3 length: 16 amino acids. The V segment lost 5 bases and the J segment 4 bases; nucleotides outside the gene matches: 8. CDR1 and CDR2 from the germline V gene are MNHNS and SASEGT.

This chain joins TRBV7-9 and TRBJ2-7; 10 bases line up with TRBD1. The V and J ends lost 6 bases and 4 bases, in that order; junction bases with no gene match: 3. Germline assignment: CDR1 SEHNR and CDR2 FQNEAQ (reference sequence). This CDR3 comprises 13 residues. The CDR3 loop is CASRGTGAYEQYF. For the CDR3, the DNA is TGTGCCAGCAGGGGGACAGGGGCGTACGAGCAGTACTTC.

This rearrangement joins TRBV10-3 to TRBJ2-3; no firm D call. The CDR3 contains 13 residues. Germline V gene data show CDR1 as ENHRY and CDR2 as SYGVKD. Trimming removed 3 bases at V and 2 bases at J, with 6 bases between. CDR3 sequence (DNA): TGTGCCATCAGTGACGAGCACACAGATACGCAGTATTTT. Translated, it gives CAISDEHTDTQYF.

This clonotype showed up just once. V and J are TRBV7-3 and TRBJ2-1; 11 nucleotides match TRBD1. In germline, CDR1 is SGHTA, CDR2 FQGTGA. This CDR3 is 13 amino acids long. V gave up 4 bases and J gave up 15 bases; unmatched junction bases: 8. The CDR3 nucleotides are TGTGCCAGCAGCTGGGGACAGGGGGGAATCCTGTTCTTC. Translated, it gives CASSWGQGGILFF.

This clonotype was seen only a few times. This chain uses TRBV19 with TRBJ1-3; the D is unclear. This CDR3 has 15 residues. Per the germline V gene, CDR1 is LNHDA and CDR2 is SQIVND (reference sequence). V dropped 3 bases and J dropped 0 bases, with 9 bases sitting between them. The CDR3 protein is CASSISDYSGNTIYF. The CDR3 DNA reads as TGTGCCAGTAGTATTTCAGACTACTCTGGAAACACCATATATTTT.

The V call is TRBV12-3 or TRBV12-4, the J call TRBJ2-7, with 7 bases lining up with TRBD2. CDR3 size: 17 residues. V was pared by 7 bases and J by 1 base, with 16 bases of the junction left unmatched. The CDR3 region is CASNSFGLVGGSYEQYF. The CDR3 nucleotides read TGTGCCAGCAACTCCTTCGGACTAGTCGGGGGGTCCTACGAGCAGTACTTC.

In its sample, this clonotype was seen a few times. The chain is built from TRBV3-1 and TRBJ2-7; 7 bases align to TRBD2. Germline V gene data show CDR1 as LGHDT and CDR2 as YNNKEL (reference sequence). This CDR3 has 16 amino acids. Unmatched junction bases numbered 9, after V lost 4 bases and J lost 0 bases. The DNA of the CDR3 is TGTGCCAGCAGCCTCCAATGGGGGGGGATCTCCTACGAGCAGTACTTC. It is translated as CASSLQWGGISYEQYF.

This clonotype was detected a few times. The gene calls are TRBV27 and TRBJ2-2; TRBD2 agrees at 7 bases. CDR3 length: 14 amino acids. Per germline, CDR1 MNHEY and CDR2 SMNVEV (reference sequence). V lost 2 bases, J lost 6 bases, and 3 bases stayed unmatched. CDR3 sequence: CASSLAGEAGELFF. The DNA of the CDR3 is TGTGCCAGCAGTTTAGCGGGAGAGGCCGGGGAGCTGTTTTTT.

The chain employs TRBV19 and TRBJ1-6; no definite D call. The CDR3 contains 17 residues. V was pared by 8 bases and J by 7 bases, with 24 bases between. CDR1 and CDR2 from the germline V gene are LNHDA and SQIVND (reference sequence). As DNA, the CDR3 is TGTGCCAGTCCAACGCACCTTAGAGGGCACCGGAATTCACCCCTCCACTTT. The encoded protein is CASPTHLRGHRNSPLHF.

This clonotype was counted a few times. The chain has TRBV12-3 or TRBV12-4 and TRBJ2-7, with D perhaps TRBD2 (6 bases). This CDR3 comprises 14 residues. The V end lost 2 bases, the J end lost 1 base, and 9 bases lay between the germline ends. The CDR3 nucleotides read TGTGCCAGCAGTTTACCGACTAGATCCTACGAGCAGTACTTC. Protein product: CASSLPTRSYEQYF.

The chain recombines TRBV6-1 with TRBJ1-6; the D gene is possibly TRBD1 (5 bases). The CDR3 has 15 amino acids. CDR1 is MNHNS, CDR2 SASEGT, per germline. The V end lost 5 bases, the J end lost 3 bases, and 11 bases lay between the germline ends. The CDR3 is CASSTGPYYNSPLHF. In DNA, the CDR3 is TGTGCCAGCAGTACGGGGCCCTACTATAATTCACCCCTCCACTTT.

V is TRBV4-2 and J is TRBJ2-3, with TRBD2 matching over 7 bases. CDR3 size: 15 residues. V dropped 5 bases and J dropped 2; count of bases not matched to a gene: 7. The germline gives CDR1 LGHNA, CDR2 YNFKEQ. CDR3 sequence (DNA): TGTGCCAGCAGCGAAACTAGCGCCGACACAGATACGCAGTATTTT. This translates into CASSETSADTDTQYF.

There are many counts of this clonotype. The genes are TRBV4-3 and TRBJ2-2; D possibly corresponds to TRBD2 (5 bases). This CDR3 comprises 15 residues. CDR1 and CDR2 (germline): LGHNA, YSLEER. Trimming took off 0 bases at V and 7 bases at J, with 12 bases between the two ends. CDR3 sequence: CASSQDRDGSGELFF. The CDR3 DNA sequence: TGCGCCAGCAGCCAAGATCGGGATGGCAGCGGGGAGCTGTTTTTT.